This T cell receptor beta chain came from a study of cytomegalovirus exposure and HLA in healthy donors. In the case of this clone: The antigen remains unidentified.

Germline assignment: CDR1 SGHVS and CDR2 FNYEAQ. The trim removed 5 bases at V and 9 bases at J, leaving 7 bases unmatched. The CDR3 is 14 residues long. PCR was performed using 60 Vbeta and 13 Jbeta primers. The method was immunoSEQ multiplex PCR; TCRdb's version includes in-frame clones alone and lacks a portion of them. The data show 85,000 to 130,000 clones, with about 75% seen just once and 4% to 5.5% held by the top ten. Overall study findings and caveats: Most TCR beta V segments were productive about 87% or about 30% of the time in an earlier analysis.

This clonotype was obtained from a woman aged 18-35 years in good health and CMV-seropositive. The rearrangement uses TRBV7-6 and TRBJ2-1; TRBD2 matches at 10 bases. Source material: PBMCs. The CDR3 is CASSRLAGLGEQFF. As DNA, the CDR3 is TGTGCCAGCAGCCGACTAGCGGGCCTTGGTGAGCAGTTCTTC.